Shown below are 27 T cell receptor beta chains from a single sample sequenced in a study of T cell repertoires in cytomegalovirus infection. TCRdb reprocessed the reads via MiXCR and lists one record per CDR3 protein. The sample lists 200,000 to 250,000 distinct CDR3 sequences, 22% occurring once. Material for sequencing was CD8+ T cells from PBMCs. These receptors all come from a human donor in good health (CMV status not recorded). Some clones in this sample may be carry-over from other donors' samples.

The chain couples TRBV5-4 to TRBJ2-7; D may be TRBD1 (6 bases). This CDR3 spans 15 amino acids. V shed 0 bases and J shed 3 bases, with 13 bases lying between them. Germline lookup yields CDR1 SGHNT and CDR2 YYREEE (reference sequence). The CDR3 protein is CASSLAAQGVYEQYF. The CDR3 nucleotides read TGTGCCAGCAGCTTGGCAGCACAGGGAGTCTACGAGCAGTACTTC.

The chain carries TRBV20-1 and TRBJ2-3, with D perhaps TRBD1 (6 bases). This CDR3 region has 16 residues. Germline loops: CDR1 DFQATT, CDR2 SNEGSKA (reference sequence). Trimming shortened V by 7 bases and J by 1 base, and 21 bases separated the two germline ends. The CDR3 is CSVKNPQGFRTDTQYF. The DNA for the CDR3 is TGCAGTGTCAAGAACCCCCAGGGGTTTCGCACAGATACGCAGTATTTT.

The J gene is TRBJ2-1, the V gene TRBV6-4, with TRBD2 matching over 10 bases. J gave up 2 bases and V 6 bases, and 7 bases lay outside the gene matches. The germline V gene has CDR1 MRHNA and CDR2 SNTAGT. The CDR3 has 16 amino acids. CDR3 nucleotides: TGTGCCAGCAGCATAGTAGCGGGGGGCCCCTACAATGAGCAGTTCTTC. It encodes CASSIVAGGPYNEQFF.

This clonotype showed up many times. Here the CDR3 DNA reads TGTGCCAGCAGCTTAAGGGGCTCGAGGAGCTCCTACGAGCAGTACTTC. Translating gives CASSLRGSRSSYEQYF. V is TRBV7-8 and J is TRBJ2-7; tentatively, D is TRBD1 (5 bases). Trimming pared 2 bases from V and 0 bases from J, leaving 14 bases between. From germline, CDR1 is SGHVS and CDR2 FQNEAQ. This CDR3 is 16 amino acids long.

Here the CDR3 reads CASSTGTASYEQYF. As DNA, the CDR3 is TGTGCCAGCTCGACCGGGACAGCCTCCTACGAGCAGTACTTC. The chain carries TRBV13 and TRBJ2-7; 7 bases agree with TRBD1. Per the germline V gene, CDR1 is PRHDT and CDR2 is FYEKMQ (reference sequence). The CDR3 consists of 14 residues. With 8 bases clipped from V and 0 bases from J, the junction kept 7 bases outside the gene matches.

This chain's CDR3 is CASSPYASASTDTQYF. CDR3 DNA: TGTGCCAGCAGCCCCTACGCTAGCGCTAGCACAGATACGCAGTATTTT. The genes are TRBV3-1 and TRBJ2-3; D is possibly TRBD2 (6 bases). Germline V CDR1 and CDR2: LGHDT, YNNKEL (reference sequence). The CDR3 is made up of 16 amino acids. Deletions cut 4 bases from V and 0 bases from J, with 14 bases between.

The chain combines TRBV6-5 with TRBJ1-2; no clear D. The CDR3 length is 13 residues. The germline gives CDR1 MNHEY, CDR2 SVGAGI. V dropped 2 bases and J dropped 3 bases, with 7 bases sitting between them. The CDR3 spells CASSYGEDYGYTF. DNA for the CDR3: TGTGCCAGCAGTTACGGGGAGGACTATGGCTACACCTTC.

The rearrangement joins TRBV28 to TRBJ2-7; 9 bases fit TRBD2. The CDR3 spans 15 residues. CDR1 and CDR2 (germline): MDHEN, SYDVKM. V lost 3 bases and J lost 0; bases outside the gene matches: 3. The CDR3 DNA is TGTGCCAGCAGTTTCCTAGCGGGGTCCTCCTACGAGCAGTACTTC. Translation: CASSFLAGSSYEQYF.

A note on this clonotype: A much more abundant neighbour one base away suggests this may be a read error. CDR3 in DNA: TGTGCCAGCAGCCGGGTGACAGCCGAGCAGTACTTC. Translation gives CASSRVTAEQYF. V is TRBV7-9 and J is TRBJ2-7, with D tentatively TRBD1 (5 bases). Trimming removed 5 bases from V and 6 bases from J, with 11 bases in between. The CDR3 has 12 amino acids. The germline CDR1 and CDR2 sequences are SEHNR and FQNEAQ (reference sequence).

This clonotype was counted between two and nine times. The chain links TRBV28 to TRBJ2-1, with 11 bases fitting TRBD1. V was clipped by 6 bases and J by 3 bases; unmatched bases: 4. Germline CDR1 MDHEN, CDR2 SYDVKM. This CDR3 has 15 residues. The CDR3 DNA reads TGTGCCAGCAGGTCCGGGACAGGGGGCTACAATGAGCAGTTCTTC. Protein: CASRSGTGGYNEQFF.

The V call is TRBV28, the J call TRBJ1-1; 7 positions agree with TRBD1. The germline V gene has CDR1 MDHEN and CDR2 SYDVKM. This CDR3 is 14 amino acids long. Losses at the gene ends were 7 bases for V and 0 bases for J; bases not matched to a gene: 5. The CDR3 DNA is TGTGCCAGCATAAGGGGGCGGATGAACACTGAAGCTTTCTTT. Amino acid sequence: CASIRGRMNTEAFF.

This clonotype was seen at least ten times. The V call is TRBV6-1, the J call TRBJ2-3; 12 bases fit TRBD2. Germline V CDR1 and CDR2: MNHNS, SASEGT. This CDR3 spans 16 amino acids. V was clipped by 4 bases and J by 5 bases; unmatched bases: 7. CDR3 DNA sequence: TGTGCCAGCAGTGTACTAGCGGGGGGCCCCCAAGATACGCAGTATTTT. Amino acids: CASSVLAGGPQDTQYF.

The CDR3 loop reads CASSLLTGTGANVLTF. In DNA, the CDR3 is TGTGCCAGCAGCTTACTAACAGGGACTGGGGCCAACGTCCTGACTTTC. This chain links TRBV7-3 with TRBJ2-6, with D maybe TRBD1 (6 bases). The CDR3 extends over 16 amino acids. The V end was cut by 2 bases, the J end by 2 bases, with 10 bases between. Germline CDR1 and CDR2: SGHTA and FQGTGA. Complete variable domain (other parts from reference TRBV7-3 and TRBJ2-6): GAGVSQTPSNKVTEKGKYVELRCDPISGHTALYWYRQSLGQGPEFLIYFQGTGAADDSGLPNDRFFAVRPEGSVSTLKIQRTERGDSAVYLCASSLLTGTGANVLTFGAGSRLTVL.

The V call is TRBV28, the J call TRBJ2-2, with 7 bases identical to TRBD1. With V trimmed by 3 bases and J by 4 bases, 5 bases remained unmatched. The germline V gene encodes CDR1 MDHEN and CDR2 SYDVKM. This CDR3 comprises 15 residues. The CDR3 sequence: CASSLLQGSTGELFF. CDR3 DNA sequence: TGTGCCAGCAGTTTGTTACAGGGGTCCACCGGGGAGCTGTTTTTT. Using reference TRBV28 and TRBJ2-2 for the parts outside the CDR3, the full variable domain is DVKVTQSSRYLVKRTGEKVFLECVQDMDHENMFWYRQDPGLGLRLIYFSYDVKMKEKGDIPEGYSVSREKKERFSLILESASTNQTSMYLCASSLLQGSTGELFFGEGSRLTVL.

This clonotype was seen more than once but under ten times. CDR3 protein: CASSGGYGGDTQYF. In DNA, the CDR3 is TGCGCCAGCAGCGGCGGTTACGGGGGAGATACGCAGTATTTT. The chain couples TRBV5-1 to TRBJ2-3; weak D call: TRBD2 (6 bases). This CDR3 is 14 amino acids long. Trimming removed 4 bases at V and 5 bases at J, with 14 bases between. Germline-derived CDR1 and CDR2 are SGHRS and YFSETQ.

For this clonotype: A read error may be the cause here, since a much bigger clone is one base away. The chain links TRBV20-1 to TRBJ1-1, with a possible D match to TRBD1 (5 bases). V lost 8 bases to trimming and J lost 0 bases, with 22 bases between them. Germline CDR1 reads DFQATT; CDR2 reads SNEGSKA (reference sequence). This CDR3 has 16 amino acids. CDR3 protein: CSSNLEDGALNTEAFF. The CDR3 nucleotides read TGCAGTTCCAACCTCGAGGATGGGGCTTTGAACACTGAAGCTTTCTTT.

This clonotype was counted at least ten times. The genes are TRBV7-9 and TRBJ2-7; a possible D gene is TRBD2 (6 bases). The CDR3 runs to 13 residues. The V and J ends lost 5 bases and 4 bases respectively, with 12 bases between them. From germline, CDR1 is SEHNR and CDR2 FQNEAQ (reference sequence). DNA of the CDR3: TGTGCCAGCAGCCCACCCGGGACTTACGAGCAGTACTTC. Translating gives CASSPPGTYEQYF.

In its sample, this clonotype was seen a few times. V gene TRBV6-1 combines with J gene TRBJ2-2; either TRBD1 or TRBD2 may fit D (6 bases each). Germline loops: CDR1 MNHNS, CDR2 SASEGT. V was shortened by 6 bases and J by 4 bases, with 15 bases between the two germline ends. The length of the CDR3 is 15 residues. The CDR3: CASRVMGGVTGELFF. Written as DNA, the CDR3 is TGTGCCAGCAGGGTGATGGGGGGCGTCACCGGGGAGCTGTTTTTT.

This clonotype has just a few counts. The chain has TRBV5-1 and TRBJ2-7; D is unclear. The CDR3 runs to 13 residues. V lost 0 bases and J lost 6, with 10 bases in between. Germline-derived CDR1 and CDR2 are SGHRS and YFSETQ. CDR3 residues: CASSLGQLGEQYF. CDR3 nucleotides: TGCGCCAGCAGCTTGGGTCAACTGGGCGAGCAGTACTTC.

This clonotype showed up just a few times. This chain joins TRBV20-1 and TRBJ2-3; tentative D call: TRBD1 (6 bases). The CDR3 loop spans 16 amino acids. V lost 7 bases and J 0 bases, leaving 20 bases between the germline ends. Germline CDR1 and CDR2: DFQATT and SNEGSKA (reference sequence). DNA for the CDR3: TGCAGTGGAGGGGGACATCCTTTTCCTAGCACAGATACGCAGTATTTT. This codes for CSGGGHPFPSTDTQYF.

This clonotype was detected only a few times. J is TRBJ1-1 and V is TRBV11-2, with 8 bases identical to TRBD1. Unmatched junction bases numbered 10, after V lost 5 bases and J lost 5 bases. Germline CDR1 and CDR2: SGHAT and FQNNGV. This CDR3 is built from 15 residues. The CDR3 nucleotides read TGTGCCAGCAGCCCGTGGGACAGGTCGTATACTGAAGCTTTCTTT. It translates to CASSPWDRSYTEAFF.

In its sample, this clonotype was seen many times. The CDR3 reads CASSLVAGGTDTQYF. Written as DNA, the CDR3 is TGTGCCAGCAGCTTAGTAGCGGGGGGGACAGATACGCAGTATTTT. This rearrangement joins TRBV7-2 to TRBJ2-3; 11 nucleotides align to TRBD2. Per germline, CDR1 SGHTA and CDR2 FQGNSA. With 1 base clipped from V and 3 bases from J, the junction kept 0 bases outside the gene matches. This CDR3 has 15 amino acids.

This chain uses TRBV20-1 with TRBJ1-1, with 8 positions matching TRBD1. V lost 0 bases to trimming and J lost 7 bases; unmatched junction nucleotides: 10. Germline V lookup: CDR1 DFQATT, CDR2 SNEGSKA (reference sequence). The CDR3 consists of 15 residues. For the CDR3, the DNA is TGCAGTGCTAGAGATCCGATTCAGGGGGCGGTTGAAGCTTTCTTT. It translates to CSARDPIQGAVEAFF.

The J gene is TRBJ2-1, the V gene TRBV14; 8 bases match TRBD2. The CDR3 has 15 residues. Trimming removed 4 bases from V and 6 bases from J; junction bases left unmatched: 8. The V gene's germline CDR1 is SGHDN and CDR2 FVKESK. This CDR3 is CASSLSGGPLNEQFF. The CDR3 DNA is TGTGCCAGCAGCCTCAGCGGGGGCCCCCTCAATGAGCAGTTCTTC.

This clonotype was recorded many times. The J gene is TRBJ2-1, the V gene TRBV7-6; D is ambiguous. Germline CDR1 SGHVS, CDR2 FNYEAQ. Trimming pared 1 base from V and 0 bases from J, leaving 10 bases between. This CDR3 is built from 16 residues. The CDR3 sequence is CASSLVRPSSYNEQFF. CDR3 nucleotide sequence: TGTGCCAGCAGCTTAGTACGTCCCAGCTCCTACAATGAGCAGTTCTTC. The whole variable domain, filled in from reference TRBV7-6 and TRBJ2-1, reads GAGVSQSPRYKVTKRGQDVALRCDPISGHVSLYWYRQALGQGPEFLTYFNYEAQQDKSGLPNDRFSAERPEGSISTLTIQRTEQRDSAMYRCASSLVRPSSYNEQFFGPGTRLTVL.

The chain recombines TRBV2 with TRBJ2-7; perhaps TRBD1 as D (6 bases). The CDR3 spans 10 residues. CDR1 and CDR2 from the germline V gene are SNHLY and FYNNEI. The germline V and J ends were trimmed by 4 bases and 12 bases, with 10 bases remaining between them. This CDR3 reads CASSGTVAYF. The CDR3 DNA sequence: TGTGCCAGCAGTGGGACAGTCGCGTACTTC.

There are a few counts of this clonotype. In DNA form, the CDR3 reads TGTGCCAGCAGTTTAATGGGGACGGCTTTAGATGGCTACACCTTC. Translation gives CASSLMGTALDGYTF. The chain combines TRBV12-3 or TRBV12-4 with TRBJ1-2, with D possibly matching TRBD1 (5 bases). The CDR3 runs 15 residues. Trimming cost V 2 bases and J 6 bases, with 16 bases left between them.